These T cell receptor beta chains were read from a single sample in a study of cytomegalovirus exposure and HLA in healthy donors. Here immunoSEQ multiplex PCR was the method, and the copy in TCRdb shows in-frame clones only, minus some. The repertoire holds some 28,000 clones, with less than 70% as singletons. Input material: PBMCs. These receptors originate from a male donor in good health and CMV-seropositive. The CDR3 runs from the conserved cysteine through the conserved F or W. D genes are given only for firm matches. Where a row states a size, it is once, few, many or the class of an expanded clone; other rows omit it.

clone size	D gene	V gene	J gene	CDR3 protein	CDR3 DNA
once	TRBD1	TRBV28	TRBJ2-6	CPPDRDASGANVLTF	TGTCCTCCCGACAGGGATGCATCTGGGGCCAACGTCCTGACTTTC
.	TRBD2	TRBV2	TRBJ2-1	CASSHSGGGIEQFF	TGTGCCAGCAGTCACAGCGGGGGAGGAATTGAGCAGTTCTTC
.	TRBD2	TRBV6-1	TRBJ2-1	CASSTGTSRYNEQFF	TGTGCCAGCAGTACCGGGACTAGCCGGTACAATGAGCAGTTCTTC
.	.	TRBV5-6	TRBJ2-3	CASSRQGLGDTQYF	TGTGCCAGCAGCAGACAGGGACTGGGAGATACGCAGTATTTT
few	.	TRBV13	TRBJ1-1	CASSLHPGLNTEAFF	TGTGCCAGCAGCTTACATCCCGGGTTGAACACTGAAGCTTTCTTT
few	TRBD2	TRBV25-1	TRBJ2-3	CASNAGTSVVDTQYF	TGTGCCAGCAACGCCGGGACTAGCGTCGTAGATACGCAGTATTTT
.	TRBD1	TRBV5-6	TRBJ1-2	CASSQRRTGAFSNYGYTF	TGTGCCAGCAGCCAGAGAAGGACAGGGGCTTTCTCGAACTATGGCTACACCTTC
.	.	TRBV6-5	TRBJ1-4	CASSYRRVATNEKLFF	TGTGCCAGCAGTTACAGACGGGTGGCAACTAATGAAAAACTGTTTTTT
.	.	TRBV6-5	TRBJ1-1	CASRSGHQNTEAFF	TGTGCCAGCCGATCAGGACACCAGAACACTGAAGCTTTCTTT
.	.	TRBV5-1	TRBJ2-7	CASSLEVSSYEQYF	TGCGCCAGCAGCTTGGAAGTCAGCTCCTACGAGCAGTACTTC
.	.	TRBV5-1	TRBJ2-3	CASMFADGRTDTQYF	TGCGCCAGCATGTTCGCGGATGGTAGAACAGATACGCAGTATTTT
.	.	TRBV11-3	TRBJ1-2	CASSLYGVVGYTF	TGTGCCAGCAGCTTATACGGGGTTGTCGGCTACACCTTC
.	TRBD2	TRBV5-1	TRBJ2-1	CASSGGASGSFDEQFF	TGCGCCAGCAGCGGGGGTGCTAGCGGGAGTTTCGATGAGCAGTTCTTC
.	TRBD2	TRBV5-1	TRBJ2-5	CASSSVGAGGSAQYF	TGCGCCAGCAGCTCCGTGGGAGCGGGGGGATCCGCGCAGTACTTC
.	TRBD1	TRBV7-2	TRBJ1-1	CASSFAGGTEAFF	TGTGCCAGCAGCTTTGCAGGGGGAACTGAAGCTTTCTTT
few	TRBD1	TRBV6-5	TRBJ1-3	CASVPPGGGGTIYF	TGTGCCAGCGTTCCACCAGGGGGCGGGGGCACCATATATTTT
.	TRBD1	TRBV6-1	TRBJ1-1	CASRGPGQGNTEAFF	TGTGCCAGCAGGGGTCCGGGACAGGGGAACACTGAAGCTTTCTTT
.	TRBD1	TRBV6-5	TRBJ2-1	CASSYSSKGQGEFF	TGTGCCAGCAGTTACTCATCCAAGGGACAGGGGGAGTTCTTC
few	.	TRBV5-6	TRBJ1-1	CASSLVPGAGAWTEAFF	TGTGCCAGCAGCTTGGTGCCCGGGGCGGGGGCATGGACTGAAGCTTTCTTT
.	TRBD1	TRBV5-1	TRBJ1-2	CASSTGQEYGYTF	TGCGCCAGCAGCACCGGACAGGAGTATGGCTACACCTTC
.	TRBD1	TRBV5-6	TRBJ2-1	CASEPPPGTGTNNEQFF	TGTGCCAGCGAACCACCTCCAGGGACAGGGACTAACAATGAGCAGTTCTTC
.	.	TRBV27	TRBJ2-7	CASSLGARAADFYEQYF	TGTGCCAGCAGCCTAGGGGCCAGGGCTGCTGACTTCTACGAGCAGTACTTC
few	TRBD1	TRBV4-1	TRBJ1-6	CASSQEQGAGSPLHF	TGCGCCAGCAGCCAAGAACAGGGGGCCGGCTCACCCCTCCACTTT
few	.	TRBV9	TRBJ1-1	CASSLLPGTEGAFF	TGTGCCAGCAGCTTACTTCCCGGGACGGAGGGAGCTTTCTTT
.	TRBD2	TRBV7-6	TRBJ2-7	CASSYGTSGTYEQYF	TGTGCCAGCAGCTACGGGACTAGCGGGACCTACGAGCAGTACTTC
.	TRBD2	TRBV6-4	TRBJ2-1	CASSDPGLGYGEQFF	TGTGCCAGCAGTGACCCGGGACTAGGGTACGGTGAGCAGTTCTTC
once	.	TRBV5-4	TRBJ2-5	CASSHFGGLVAGGETQYF	TGTGCCAGCAGCCACTTTGGGGGACTCGTCGCCGGTGGGGAGACCCAGTACTTC
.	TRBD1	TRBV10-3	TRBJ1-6	CAIRRQGLGDSPLHF	TGTGCCATCAGGCGACAGGGTTTGGGTGATTCACCCCTCCACTTT
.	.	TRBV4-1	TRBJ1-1	CASSQDRAGLSAEAFF	TGCGCCAGCAGCCAAGACCGTGCAGGGCTTTCCGCTGAAGCTTTCTTT
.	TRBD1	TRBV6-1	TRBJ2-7	CASSVGWTGPYEQYF	TGTGCCAGCAGTGTGGGTTGGACAGGGCCCTACGAGCAGTACTTC
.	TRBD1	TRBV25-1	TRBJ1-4	CASSERDRGDEKLFF	TGTGCCAGCAGTGAAAGGGACAGGGGCGACGAAAAACTGTTTTTT
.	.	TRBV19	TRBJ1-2	CASSIRGYGYTF	TGTGCCAGTAGTATCAGGGGATATGGCTACACCTTC
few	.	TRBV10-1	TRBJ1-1	CASSEGGVNTEAFF	TGCGCCAGCAGTGAGGGGGGCGTGAACACTGAAGCTTTCTTT
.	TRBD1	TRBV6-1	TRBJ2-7	CASESGQGPYAQYF	TGTGCCAGTGAGAGCGGACAGGGACCTTACGCGCAGTACTTC
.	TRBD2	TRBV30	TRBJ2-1	CAWSDWTSGHSYNEQFF	TGTGCCTGGAGTGATTGGACTAGCGGTCATTCCTACAATGAGCAGTTCTTC
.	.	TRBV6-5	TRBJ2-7	CASSYYKGVHEQYF	TGTGCCAGCAGTTACTATAAGGGGGTGCACGAGCAGTACTTC
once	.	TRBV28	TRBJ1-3	CASSLNGGNTIYF	TGTGCCAGCAGTCTAAACGGAGGGAACACCATATATTTT